This TCR beta chain was sequenced for a study of cytomegalovirus exposure and HLA in healthy donors. Points from the study as a whole: In a later analysis, compared with equally common non-associated chains, HLA-associated beta chains were more expanded. A later analysis showed TCR association rates differing by HLA locus, peaking at DRB1 and lowest at HLA-C. Per a prior analysis, the majority of TCR beta V segments were productive roughly 90% or roughly 30% of the time.

The PCR ran on 60 Vbeta and 13 Jbeta primers. Original analysis: An analysis that came later counted 60 million to 80 million unique TCR beta chains, approximately 11 million shared. Method: immunoSEQ multiplex PCR; TCRdb's copy keeps in-frame clones and lacks some. That table furnishes V, J and clone size, whereas the DNA furnished D and trimming. The repertoire holds around 45,000 clones, approximately 47% seen once, with roughly 5.5% in the top ten. Germline lookup yields CDR1 SQVTM and CDR2 ANQGSEA. J lost 2 bases, V lost 1 base, and 10 bases had no gene match. There are 18 residues in the CDR3. Of note for this clone: Its antigen is as yet unknown.

The clonotype was recovered from a man aged 60-69 years in good health and CMV-seronegative. The chain is built from TRBV29-1 and TRBJ2-3, with 12 bases matching TRBD2. Sequenced material: PBMCs. The CDR3 region has the DNA TGCAGCGTTGAAGGACCACCCCTAGCGGGAGGGTACACAGATACGCAGTATTTT. The encoded protein is CSVEGPPLAGGYTDTQYF.